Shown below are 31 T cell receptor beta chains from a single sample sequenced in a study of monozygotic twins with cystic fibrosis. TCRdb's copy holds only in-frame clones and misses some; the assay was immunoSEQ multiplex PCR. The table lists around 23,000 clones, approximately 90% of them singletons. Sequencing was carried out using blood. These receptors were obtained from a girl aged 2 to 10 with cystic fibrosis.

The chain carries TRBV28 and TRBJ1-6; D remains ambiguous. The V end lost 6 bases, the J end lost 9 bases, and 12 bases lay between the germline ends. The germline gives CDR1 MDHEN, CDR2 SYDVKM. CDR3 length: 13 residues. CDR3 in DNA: TGTGCCAGCAGCCTCTTACGTAGTTCACCCCTCCACTTT. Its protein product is CASSLLRSSPLHF.

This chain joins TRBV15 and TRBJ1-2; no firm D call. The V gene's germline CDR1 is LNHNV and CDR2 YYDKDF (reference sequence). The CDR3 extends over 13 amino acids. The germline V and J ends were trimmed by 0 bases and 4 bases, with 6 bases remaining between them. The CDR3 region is CATSRETVYGYTF. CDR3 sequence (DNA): TGTGCCACCAGCAGAGAGACGGTCTATGGCTACACCTTC.

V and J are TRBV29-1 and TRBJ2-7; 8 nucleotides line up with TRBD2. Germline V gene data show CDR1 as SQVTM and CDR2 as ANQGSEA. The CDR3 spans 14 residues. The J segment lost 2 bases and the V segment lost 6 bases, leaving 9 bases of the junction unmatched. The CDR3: CSVVTSGRPYEQYF. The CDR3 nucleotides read TGCAGCGTGGTAACTAGCGGACGACCCTACGAGCAGTACTTC.

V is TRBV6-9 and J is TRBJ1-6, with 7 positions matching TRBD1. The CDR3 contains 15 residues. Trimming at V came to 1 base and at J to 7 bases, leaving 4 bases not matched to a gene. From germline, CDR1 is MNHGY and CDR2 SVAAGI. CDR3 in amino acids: CASSYFWDRNSPLHF. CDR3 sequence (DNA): TGTGCCAGCAGTTATTTTTGGGACAGAAATTCACCCCTCCACTTT.

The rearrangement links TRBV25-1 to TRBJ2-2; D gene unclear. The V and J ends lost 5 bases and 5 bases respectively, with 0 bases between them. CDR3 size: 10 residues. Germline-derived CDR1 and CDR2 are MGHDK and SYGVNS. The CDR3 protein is CASSTGELFF. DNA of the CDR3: TGTGCCAGCAGTACCGGGGAGCTGTTTTTT.

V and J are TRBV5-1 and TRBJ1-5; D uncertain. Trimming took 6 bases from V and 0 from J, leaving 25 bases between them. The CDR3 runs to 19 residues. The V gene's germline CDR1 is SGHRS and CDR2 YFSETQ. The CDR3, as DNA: TGCGCCAGCACTTTCAGGTTGGCCTCGCTAACTAATAGCAATCAGCCCCAGCATTTT. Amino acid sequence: CASTFRLASLTNSNQPQHF. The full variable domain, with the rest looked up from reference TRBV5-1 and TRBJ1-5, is KAGVTQTPRYLIKTRGQQVTLSCSPISGHRSVSWYQQTPGQGLQFLFEYFSETQRNKGNFPGRFSGRQFSNSRSEMNVSTLELGDSALYLCASTFRLASLTNSNQPQHFGDGTRLSIL.

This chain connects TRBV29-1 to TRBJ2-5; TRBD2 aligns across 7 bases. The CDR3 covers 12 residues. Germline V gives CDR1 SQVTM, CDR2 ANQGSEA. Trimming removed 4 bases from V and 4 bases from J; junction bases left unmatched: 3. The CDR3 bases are TGCAGCGTTGTATGGGGGGGAGAGACCCAGTACTTC. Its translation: CSVVWGGETQYF.

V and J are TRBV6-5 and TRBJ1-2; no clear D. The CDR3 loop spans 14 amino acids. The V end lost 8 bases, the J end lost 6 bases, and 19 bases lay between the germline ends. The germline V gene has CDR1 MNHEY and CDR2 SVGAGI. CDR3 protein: CASWSGREEDGYTF. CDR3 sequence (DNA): TGTGCCAGCTGGTCTGGACGCGAGGAGGATGGCTACACCTTC.

CDR3 nucleotide sequence: TGCGCCAGCAGCGACCGGGACTCCCAATCACCCCTCCACTTT. Its protein is CASSDRDSQSPLHF. The chain carries TRBV4-3 and TRBJ1-6; a possible D gene is TRBD1 (5 bases). V lost 5 bases to trimming and J lost 10 bases, with 15 bases between them. The germline gives CDR1 LGHNA, CDR2 YSLEER. This CDR3 is built from 14 residues.

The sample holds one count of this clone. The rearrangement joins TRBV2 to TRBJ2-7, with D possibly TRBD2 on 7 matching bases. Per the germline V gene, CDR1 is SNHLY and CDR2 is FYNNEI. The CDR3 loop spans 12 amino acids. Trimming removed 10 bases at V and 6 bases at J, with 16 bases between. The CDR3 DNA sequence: TGTGCCACCGCCGGGGGGCTTCGCGAGCAGTACTTC. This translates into CATAGGLREQYF.

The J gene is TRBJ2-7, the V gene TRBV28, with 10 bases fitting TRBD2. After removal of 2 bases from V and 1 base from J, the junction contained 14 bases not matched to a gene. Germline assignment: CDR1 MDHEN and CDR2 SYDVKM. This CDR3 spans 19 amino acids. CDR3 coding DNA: TGTGCCAGCAGTTTAGCCCGGCTAGCGGGGGCCCGTGTGTCCTACGAGCAGTACTTC. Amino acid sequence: CASSLARLAGARVSYEQYF.

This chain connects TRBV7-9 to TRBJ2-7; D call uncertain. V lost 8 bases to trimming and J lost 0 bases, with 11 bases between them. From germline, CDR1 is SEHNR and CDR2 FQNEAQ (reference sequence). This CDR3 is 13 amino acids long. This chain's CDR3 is CASGSLSSYEQYF. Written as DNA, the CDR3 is TGTGCCAGCGGATCACTAAGCTCCTACGAGCAGTACTTC.

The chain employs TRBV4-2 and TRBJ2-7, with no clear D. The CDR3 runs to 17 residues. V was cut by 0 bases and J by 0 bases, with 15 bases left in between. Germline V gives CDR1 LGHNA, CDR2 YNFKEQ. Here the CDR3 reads CASSQDNRAASSYEQYF. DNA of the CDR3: TGTGCCAGCAGCCAAGATAATAGGGCAGCGAGCTCCTACGAGCAGTACTTC.

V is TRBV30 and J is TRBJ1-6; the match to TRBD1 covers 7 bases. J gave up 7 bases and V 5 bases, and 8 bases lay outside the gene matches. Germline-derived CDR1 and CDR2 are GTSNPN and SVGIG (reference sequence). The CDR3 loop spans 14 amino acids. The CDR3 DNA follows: TGTGCCTGGGACAGGGCTCGTTGGAATTCACCCCTCCACTTT. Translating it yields CAWDRARWNSPLHF.

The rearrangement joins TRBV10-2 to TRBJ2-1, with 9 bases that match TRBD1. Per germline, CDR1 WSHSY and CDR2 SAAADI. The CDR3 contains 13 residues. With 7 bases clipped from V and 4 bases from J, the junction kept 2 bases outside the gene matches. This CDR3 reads CASTGQGYNEQFF. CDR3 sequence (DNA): TGCGCCAGCACCGGACAGGGGTACAATGAGCAGTTCTTC.

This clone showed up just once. This CDR3 is CASSFGAPLREQYF. The CDR3 DNA is TGTGCCAGCAGCTTTGGGGCCCCACTCCGCGAGCAGTACTTC. The V call is TRBV5-6, the J call TRBJ2-7; D is perhaps TRBD1 (5 bases). Germline CDR1 and CDR2: SGHDT and YYEEEE. The CDR3 runs 14 residues. Trimming took off 2 bases at V and 6 bases at J, with 15 bases between the two ends.

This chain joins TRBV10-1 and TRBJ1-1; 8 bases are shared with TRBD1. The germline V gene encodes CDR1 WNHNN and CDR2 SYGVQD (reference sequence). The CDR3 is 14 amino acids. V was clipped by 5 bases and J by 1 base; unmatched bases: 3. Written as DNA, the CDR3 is TGCGCCAGCAGTCCCGGACAGGGGAACACTGAAGCTTTCTTT. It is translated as CASSPGQGNTEAFF.

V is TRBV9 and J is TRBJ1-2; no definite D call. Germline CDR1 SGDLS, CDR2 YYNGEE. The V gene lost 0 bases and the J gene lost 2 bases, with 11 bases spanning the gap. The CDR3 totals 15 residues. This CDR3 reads CASSVATHGNYGYTF. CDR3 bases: TGTGCCAGCAGCGTAGCTACACACGGGAACTATGGCTACACCTTC.

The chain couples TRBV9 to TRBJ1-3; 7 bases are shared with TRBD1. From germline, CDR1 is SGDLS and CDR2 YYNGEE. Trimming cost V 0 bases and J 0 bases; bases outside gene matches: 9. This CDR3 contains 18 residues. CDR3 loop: CASSVDGQGQTSGNTIYF. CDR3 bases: TGTGCCAGCAGCGTAGATGGGCAGGGACAGACCTCTGGAAACACCATATATTTT.

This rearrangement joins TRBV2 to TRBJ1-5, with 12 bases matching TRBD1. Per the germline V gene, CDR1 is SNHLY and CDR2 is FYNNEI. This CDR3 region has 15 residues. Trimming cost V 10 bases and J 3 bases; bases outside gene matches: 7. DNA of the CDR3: TGTGCCACCACAATGGGACAGGGGGCCAATCAGCCCCAGCATTTT. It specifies CATTMGQGANQPQHF.

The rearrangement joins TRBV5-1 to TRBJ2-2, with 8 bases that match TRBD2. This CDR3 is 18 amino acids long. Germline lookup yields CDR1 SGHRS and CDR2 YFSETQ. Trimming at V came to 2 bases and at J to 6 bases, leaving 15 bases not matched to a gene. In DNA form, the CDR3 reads TGCGCCAGCAGCTTCGTCGTGCGGGGGGCCTCATCCTCCGGGGAGCTGTTTTTT. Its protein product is CASSFVVRGASSSGELFF.

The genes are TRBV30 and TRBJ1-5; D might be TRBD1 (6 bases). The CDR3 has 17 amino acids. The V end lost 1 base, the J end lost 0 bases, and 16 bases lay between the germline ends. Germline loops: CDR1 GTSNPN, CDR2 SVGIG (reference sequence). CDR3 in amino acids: CAWSETKQGNSNQPQHF. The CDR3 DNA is TGTGCCTGGAGTGAAACTAAACAGGGTAATAGCAATCAGCCCCAGCATTTT.

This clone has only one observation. This CDR3 reads CASSLLAATNSPLHF. The CDR3 coding sequence is TGTGCCAGCAGCTTATTAGCCGCTACAAATTCACCCCTCCACTTT. The V gene is TRBV7-2, the J gene TRBJ1-6; D remains ambiguous. Germline lookup yields CDR1 SGHTA and CDR2 FQGNSA. Trimming removed 2 bases at V and 7 bases at J, with 12 bases between. This CDR3 spans 15 amino acids.

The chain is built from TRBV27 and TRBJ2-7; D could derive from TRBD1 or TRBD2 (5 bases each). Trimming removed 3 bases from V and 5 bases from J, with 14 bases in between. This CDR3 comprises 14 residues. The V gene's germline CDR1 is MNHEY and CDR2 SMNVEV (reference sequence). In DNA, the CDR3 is TGTGCCAGCAGTTTTTTCCCAGGGAGCCACGAGCAGTACTTC. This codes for CASSFFPGSHEQYF.

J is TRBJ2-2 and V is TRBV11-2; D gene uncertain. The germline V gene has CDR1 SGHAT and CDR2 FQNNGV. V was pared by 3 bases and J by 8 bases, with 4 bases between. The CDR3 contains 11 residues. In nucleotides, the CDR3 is TGTGCCAGCAGCTTTACGGGGGAGCTGTTTTTT. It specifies CASSFTGELFF.

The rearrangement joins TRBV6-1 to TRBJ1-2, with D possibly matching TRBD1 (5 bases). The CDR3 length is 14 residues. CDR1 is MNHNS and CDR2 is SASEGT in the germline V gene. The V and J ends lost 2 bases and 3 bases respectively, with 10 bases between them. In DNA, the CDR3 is TGTGCCAGCAGTGAAACTGACAGTGACTATGGCTACACCTTC. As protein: CASSETDSDYGYTF.

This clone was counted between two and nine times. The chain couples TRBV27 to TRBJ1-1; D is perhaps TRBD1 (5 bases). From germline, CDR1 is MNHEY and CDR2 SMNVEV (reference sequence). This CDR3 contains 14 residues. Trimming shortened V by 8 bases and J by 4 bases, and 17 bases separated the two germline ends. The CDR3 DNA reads TGTGCCAGCCGCGACGCCACGACAGCCACTGAAGCTTTCTTT. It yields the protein CASRDATTATEAFF.

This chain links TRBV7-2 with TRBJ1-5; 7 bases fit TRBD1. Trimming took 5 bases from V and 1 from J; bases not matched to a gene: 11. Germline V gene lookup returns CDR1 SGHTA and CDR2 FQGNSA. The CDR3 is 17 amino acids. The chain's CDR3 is CASSPQVGTVSNQPQHF. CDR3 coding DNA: TGTGCCAGCAGCCCACAAGTCGGGACAGTCAGCAATCAGCCCCAGCATTTT.

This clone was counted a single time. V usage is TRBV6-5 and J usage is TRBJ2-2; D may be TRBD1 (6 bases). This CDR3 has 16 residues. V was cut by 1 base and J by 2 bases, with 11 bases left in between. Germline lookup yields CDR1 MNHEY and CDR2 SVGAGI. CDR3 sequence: CASSYLRGFNTGELFF. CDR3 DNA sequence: TGTGCCAGCAGTTACTTAAGGGGGTTTAACACCGGGGAGCTGTTTTTT.

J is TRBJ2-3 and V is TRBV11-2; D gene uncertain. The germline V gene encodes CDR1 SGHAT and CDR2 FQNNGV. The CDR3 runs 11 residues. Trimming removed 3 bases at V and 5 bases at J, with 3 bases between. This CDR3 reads CASSLIDTQYF. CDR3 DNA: TGTGCCAGCAGCTTGATAGATACGCAGTATTTT.

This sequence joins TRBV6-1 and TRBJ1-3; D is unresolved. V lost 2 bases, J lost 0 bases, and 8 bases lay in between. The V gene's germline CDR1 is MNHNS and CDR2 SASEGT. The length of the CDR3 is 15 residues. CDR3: CASSELRDSGNTIYF. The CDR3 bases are TGTGCCAGCAGTGAACTACGAGACTCTGGAAACACCATATATTTT.